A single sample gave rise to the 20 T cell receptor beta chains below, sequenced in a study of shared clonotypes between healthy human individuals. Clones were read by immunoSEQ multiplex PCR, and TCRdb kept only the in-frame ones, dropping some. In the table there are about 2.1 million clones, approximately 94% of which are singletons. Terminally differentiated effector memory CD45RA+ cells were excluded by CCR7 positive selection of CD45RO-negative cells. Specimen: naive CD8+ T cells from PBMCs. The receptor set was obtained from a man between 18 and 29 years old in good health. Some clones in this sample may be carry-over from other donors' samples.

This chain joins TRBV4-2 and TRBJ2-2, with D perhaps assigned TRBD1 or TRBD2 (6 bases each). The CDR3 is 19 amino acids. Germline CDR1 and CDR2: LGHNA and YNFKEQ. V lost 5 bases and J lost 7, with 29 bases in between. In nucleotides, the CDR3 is TGTGCCAGCAGCGACCCTTGGGCTATGCAGGGAAAGGGGGGCGGGGAGCTGTTTTTT. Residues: CASSDPWAMQGKGGGELFF.

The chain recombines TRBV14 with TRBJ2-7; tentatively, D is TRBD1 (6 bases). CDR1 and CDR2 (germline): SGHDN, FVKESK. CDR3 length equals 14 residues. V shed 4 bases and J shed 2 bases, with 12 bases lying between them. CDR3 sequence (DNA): TGTGCCAGCAGCCCCCTAGGACAGCCCTACGAGCAGTACTTC. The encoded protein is CASSPLGQPYEQYF.

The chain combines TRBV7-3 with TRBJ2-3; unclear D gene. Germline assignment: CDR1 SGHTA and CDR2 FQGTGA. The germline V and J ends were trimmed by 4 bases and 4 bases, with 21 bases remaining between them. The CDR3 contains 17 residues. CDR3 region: CASSSAGPPLPPDTQYF. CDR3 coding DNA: TGTGCCAGCAGCTCGGCCGGGCCTCCCCTTCCCCCAGATACGCAGTATTTT.

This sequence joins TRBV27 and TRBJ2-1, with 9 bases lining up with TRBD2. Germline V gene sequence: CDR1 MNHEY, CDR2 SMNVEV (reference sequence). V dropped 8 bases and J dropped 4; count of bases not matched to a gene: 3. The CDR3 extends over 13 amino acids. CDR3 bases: TGTGCCAGCGGGACTAGCCAATACAATGAGCAGTTCTTC. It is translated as CASGTSQYNEQFF.

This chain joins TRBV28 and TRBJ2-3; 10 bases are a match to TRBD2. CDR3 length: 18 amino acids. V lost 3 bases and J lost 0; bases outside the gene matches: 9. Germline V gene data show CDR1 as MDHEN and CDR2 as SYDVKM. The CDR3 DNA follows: TGTGCCAGCAGTTTCTCTGAAACTAGCGGGACCAGCACAGATACGCAGTATTTT. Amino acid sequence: CASSFSETSGTSTDTQYF.

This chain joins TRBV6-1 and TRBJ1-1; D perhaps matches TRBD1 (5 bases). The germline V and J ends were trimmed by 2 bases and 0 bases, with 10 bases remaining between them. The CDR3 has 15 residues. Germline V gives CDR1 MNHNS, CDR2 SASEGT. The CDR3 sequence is CASSEWGSMNTEAFF. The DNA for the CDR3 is TGTGCCAGCAGTGAATGGGGGTCCATGAACACTGAAGCTTTCTTT.

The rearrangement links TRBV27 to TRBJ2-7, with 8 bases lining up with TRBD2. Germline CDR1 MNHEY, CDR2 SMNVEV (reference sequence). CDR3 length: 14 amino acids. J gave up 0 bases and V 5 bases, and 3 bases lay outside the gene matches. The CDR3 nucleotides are TGTGCCAGCAGTACTAGCGGTAGCTCCTACGAGCAGTACTTC. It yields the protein CASSTSGSSYEQYF.

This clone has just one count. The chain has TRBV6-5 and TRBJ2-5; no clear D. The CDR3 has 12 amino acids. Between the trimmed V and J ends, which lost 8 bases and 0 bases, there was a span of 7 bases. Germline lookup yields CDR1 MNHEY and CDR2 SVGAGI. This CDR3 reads CASGAYQETQYF. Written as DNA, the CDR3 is TGTGCCAGCGGTGCGTACCAAGAGACCCAGTACTTC.

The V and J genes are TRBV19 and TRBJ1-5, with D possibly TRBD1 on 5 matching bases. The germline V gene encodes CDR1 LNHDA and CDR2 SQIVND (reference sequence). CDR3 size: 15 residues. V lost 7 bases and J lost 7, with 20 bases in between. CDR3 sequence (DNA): TGTGCCAGTACCCCCGGCTGGGACGCGGGACAGCCCCAGCATTTT. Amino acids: CASTPGWDAGQPQHF.

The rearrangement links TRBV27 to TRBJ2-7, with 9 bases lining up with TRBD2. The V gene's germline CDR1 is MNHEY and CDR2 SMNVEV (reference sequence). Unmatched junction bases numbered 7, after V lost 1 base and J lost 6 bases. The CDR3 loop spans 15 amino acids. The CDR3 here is CASSLYETSGVEQYF. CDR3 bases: TGTGCCAGCAGTTTATACGAGACTAGCGGAGTCGAGCAGTACTTC.

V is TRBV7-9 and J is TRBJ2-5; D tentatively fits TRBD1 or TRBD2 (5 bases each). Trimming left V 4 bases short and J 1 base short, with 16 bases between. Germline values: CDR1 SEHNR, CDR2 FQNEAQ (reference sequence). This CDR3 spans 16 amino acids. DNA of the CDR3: TGTGCCAGCAGCTCAGGGACCGATGGGGGCCAAGAGACCCAGTACTTC. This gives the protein CASSSGTDGGQETQYF. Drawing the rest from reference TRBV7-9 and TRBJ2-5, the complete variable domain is DTGVSQNPRHKITKRGQNVTFRCDPISEHNRLYWYRQTLGQGPEFLTYFQNEAQLEKSRLLSDRFSAERPKGSFSTLEIQRTEQGDSAMYLCASSSGTDGGQETQYFGPGTRLLVL.

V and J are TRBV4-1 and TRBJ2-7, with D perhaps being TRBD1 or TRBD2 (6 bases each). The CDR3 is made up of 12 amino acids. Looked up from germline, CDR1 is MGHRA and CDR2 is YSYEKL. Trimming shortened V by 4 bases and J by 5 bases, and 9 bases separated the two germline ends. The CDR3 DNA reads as TGCGCCAGCAGCCGGGGGGACAACGAGCAGTACTTC. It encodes CASSRGDNEQYF.

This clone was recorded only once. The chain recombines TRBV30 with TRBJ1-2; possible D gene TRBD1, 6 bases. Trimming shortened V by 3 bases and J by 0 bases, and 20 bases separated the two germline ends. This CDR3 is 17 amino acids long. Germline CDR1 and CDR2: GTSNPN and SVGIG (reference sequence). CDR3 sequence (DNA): TGTGCCTGGAGAAGGGGGGCCACCCTACGAGCTAACTATGGCTACACCTTC. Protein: CAWRRGATLRANYGYTF.

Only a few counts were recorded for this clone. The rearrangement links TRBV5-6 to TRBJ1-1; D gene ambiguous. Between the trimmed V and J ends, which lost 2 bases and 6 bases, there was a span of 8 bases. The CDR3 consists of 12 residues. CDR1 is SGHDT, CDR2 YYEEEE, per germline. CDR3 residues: CASSLGYSEAFF. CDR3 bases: TGTGCCAGCAGCTTAGGATACTCTGAAGCTTTCTTT. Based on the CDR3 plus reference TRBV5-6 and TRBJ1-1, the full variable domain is DAGVTQSPTHLIKTRGQQVTLRCSPKSGHDTVSWYQQALGQGPQFIFQYYEEEERQRGNFPDRFSGHQFPNYSSELNVNALLLGDSALYLCASSLGYSEAFFGQGTRLTVV.

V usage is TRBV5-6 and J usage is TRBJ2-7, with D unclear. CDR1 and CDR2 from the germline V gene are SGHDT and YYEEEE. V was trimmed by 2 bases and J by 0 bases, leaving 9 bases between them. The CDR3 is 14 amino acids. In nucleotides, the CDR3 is TGTGCCAGCAGCTTAGTCGCCGGCTCCTACGAGCAGTACTTC. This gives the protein CASSLVAGSYEQYF. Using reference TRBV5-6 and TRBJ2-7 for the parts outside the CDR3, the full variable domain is DAGVTQSPTHLIKTRGQQVTLRCSPKSGHDTVSWYQQALGQGPQFIFQYYEEEERQRGNFPDRFSGHQFPNYSSELNVNALLLGDSALYLCASSLVAGSYEQYFGPGTRLTVT.

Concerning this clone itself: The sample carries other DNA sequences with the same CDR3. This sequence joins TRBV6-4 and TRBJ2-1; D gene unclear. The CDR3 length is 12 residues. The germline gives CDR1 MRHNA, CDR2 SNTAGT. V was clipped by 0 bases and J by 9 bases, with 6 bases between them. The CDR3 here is CASSDSGFEQFF. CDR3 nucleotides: TGTGCCAGCAGTGACTCGGGATTTGAGCAGTTCTTC.

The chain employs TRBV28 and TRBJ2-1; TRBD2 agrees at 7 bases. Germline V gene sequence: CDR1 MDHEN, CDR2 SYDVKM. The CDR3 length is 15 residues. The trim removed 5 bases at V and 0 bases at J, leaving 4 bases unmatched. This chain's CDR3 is CASSTSASSYNEQFF. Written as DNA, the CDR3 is TGTGCCAGCAGTACTAGCGCAAGCTCCTACAATGAGCAGTTCTTC.

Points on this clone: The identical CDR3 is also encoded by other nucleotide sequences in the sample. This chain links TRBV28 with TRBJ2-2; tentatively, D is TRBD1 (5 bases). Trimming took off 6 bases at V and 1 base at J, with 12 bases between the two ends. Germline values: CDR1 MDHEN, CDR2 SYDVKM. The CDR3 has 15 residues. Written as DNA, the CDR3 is TGTGCCAGCAGCCTACTGGGGCAGAACACCGGGGAGCTGTTTTTT. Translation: CASSLLGQNTGELFF.

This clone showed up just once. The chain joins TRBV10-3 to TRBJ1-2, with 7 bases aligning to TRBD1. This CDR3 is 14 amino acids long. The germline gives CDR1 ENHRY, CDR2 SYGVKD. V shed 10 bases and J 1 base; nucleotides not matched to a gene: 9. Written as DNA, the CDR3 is TGTGCCAGCTTAGGACAGGCTGATAACTATGGCTACACCTTC. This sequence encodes CASLGQADNYGYTF.

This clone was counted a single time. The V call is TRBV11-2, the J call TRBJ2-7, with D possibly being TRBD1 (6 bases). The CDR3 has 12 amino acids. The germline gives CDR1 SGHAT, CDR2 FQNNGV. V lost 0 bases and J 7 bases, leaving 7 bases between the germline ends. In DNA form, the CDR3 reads TGTGCCAGCAGCTTAGACAGGGGAGAGCAGTACTTC. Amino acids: CASSLDRGEQYF.